This is a list of T cell receptor beta chains from one sample in a study of blood T cells in healthy people across ages. TCRdb passed the 5' RACE reads through MiXCR, listing each CDR3 protein once. The data hold hundreds of thousands of distinct CDR3 sequences, with around 48% observed a single time. The sample comprised blood. These receptors were obtained from a woman aged 60-75 years in good health. Each CDR3 is given with its conserved first and last residue. D genes are given only for firm matches. Clone size is stated in some rows and not others, as once, few, many or a class when expanded.

clone_size	d_call	v_call	j_call	cdr3_nt	cdr3_aa
-	-	TRBV12-3/TRBV12-4	TRBJ2-3	TGTGCCAGCAGTCCCCGACTTGCCGAGGGATATACGCAGTATTTT	CASSPRLAEGYTQYF
-	-	TRBV7-2	TRBJ2-1	TGTGCCAGCAGCTTAGGTGGGGGGAGACGAGGAAATGAGCAGTTCTTC	CASSLGGGRRGNEQFF
-	TRBD1	TRBV6-6	TRBJ2-1	TGTGCCAGCATCAGACAGGGATACAATGAGCAGTTCTTC	CASIRQGYNEQFF
-	TRBD2	TRBV6-1	TRBJ2-5	TGTGCCAGCATCCTGGGATCGGGAGGAGAGACCCAGTACTTC	CASILGSGGETQYF
few	TRBD1	TRBV20-1	TRBJ2-7	TGCAGTGCTAGTCAACAAACAGGGGCCTACGAGCAGTACTTC	CSASQQTGAYEQYF
-	-	TRBV11-1	TRBJ1-6	TGTGCCAGCAGCGTGGGGGAACCTAATTCACCCCTCCACTTT	CASSVGEPNSPLHF
-	-	TRBV14	TRBJ2-3	TGTGCCAGCAGCCACGGGGTACAGGGTTGGACAGATACGCAGTATTTT	CASSHGVQGWTDTQYF
-	TRBD2	TRBV5-1	TRBJ2-7	TGCGCCAGCAGCCTTCGACTAGCGGGGCCCTACGAGCAGTACTTC	CASSLRLAGPYEQYF
-	-	TRBV6-1	TRBJ1-1	TGTGCCAGCAGTGAAGCGTGGGGGGACACTGAAGCTTTCTTT	CASSEAWGDTEAFF
-	-	TRBV7-9	TRBJ2-4	TGTGCCAGCAGCGGGGGGGGCGACCGGTACTTC	CASSGGGDRYF
few	-	TRBV20-1	TRBJ1-2	TGCAGTGCTAGATTTGCGGGTAGGGATGGCTACACCTTC	CSARFAGRDGYTF
-	TRBD2	TRBV20-1	TRBJ2-1	TGCAGTGCTAGAGGAAGCGGGCGGGGGGAGCAGTTCTTC	CSARGSGRGEQFF
-	-	TRBV7-2	TRBJ1-2	TGTGCCAGCAGCCCCGGGACGGAAGTCGGCTACACCTTC	CASSPGTEVGYTF
once	TRBD1	TRBV2	TRBJ2-6	TGTGCCAGCAGGGGGGACAGCTCTGGGGCCAACGTCCTGACTTTC	CASRGDSSGANVLTF
-	TRBD2	TRBV29-1	TRBJ2-3	TGCAGCGCCCCGGCTAGCGGGACCTCAGATACGCAGTATTTT	CSAPASGTSDTQYF
-	TRBD1	TRBV6-1	TRBJ2-7	TGTGCCAGCAGTAGGGGGACAGGGGAATACAGTGGGCGTTACAATGAGCAGTACTTC	CASSRGTGEYSGRYNEQYF
-	TRBD1	TRBV4-2	TRBJ2-3	TGTGCCAGCAGCCCTCGGGGCGGGGACAGGGGAATAGATACGCAGTATTTT	CASSPRGGDRGIDTQYF
-	-	TRBV27	TRBJ1-6	TGTGCCAGCAGCCCCCTTCGGACAGCAAATTCACCCCTCCACTTT	CASSPLRTANSPLHF
-	TRBD2	TRBV20-1	TRBJ2-7	TGCAGTGCTAGGAGACTAGCGGGAGGCCCCTCCACCTACAATGAGCAGTACTTC	CSARRLAGGPSTYNEQYF
few	TRBD1	TRBV12-3/TRBV12-4	TRBJ1-4	TGTGCCAGCAGTTCCGGGACAGGGATCGCTAATGAAAAACTGTTTTTT	CASSSGTGIANEKLFF
-	-	TRBV5-5	TRBJ1-2	TGTGCCAGCAGCTCTCAAGTTGACAGCCGACTGTATGGCTACACCTTC	CASSSQVDSRLYGYTF
few	-	TRBV4-2	TRBJ2-7	TGTGCCAGCAGCCAAGCCTCCGGGACGGTGGCCTACGAGCAGTACTTC	CASSQASGTVAYEQYF
-	-	TRBV6-6	TRBJ2-1	TGTGCCAGCAGTTACTCCCAGGGCCATGAGCAGTTCTTC	CASSYSQGHEQFF
-	-	TRBV7-2	TRBJ2-3	TGTGCCAGCAGCTTGGCCCACTCATCTAAACCGGGCACAGATACGCAGTATTTT	CASSLAHSSKPGTDTQYF
once	TRBD2	TRBV5-1	TRBJ2-5	TGCGCCAGCAGCTTGGGGAGCGGGGGTAGACAAGAGACCCAGTACTTC	CASSLGSGGRQETQYF
many	-	TRBV5-5	TRBJ2-7	TGTGCCAGCAGGCCGGGATGGTTCGAGCAGTACTTC	CASRPGWFEQYF
-	-	TRBV7-2	TRBJ2-7	TGTGCCAGCAGCCCAAGCGGGTGGGATTGCTACGAGCAGTACTTC	CASSPSGWDCYEQYF
-	TRBD1	TRBV2	TRBJ2-5	TGTGCCAGTGCGGACAGGGGCCAAGAGACCCAGTACTTC	CASADRGQETQYF
-	-	TRBV9	TRBJ2-7	TGTGCCAGCAGCGTAGAACTAGGGGGCTACGAGCAGTACTTC	CASSVELGGYEQYF
-	TRBD2	TRBV20-1	TRBJ2-5	TGCAGTGCTAGATCGACTAGCGGGAGGTTCTGGGAGCAGTACTTC	CSARSTSGRFWEQYF
-	-	TRBV5-6	TRBJ1-1	TGTGCCAGCAGTAGAGAGGGGTTTGGGAACACTGAAGCTTTCTTT	CASSREGFGNTEAFF
few	-	TRBV28	TRBJ2-1	TGTGCCAGCTGGGGGGTAACGAGGAGCTCCTACAATGAGCAGTTCTTC	CASWGVTRSSYNEQFF
-	TRBD1	TRBV29-1	TRBJ2-1	TGCAGCGTCTTGTCCGGGACAGGGGTCTACAATGAGCAGTTCTTC	CSVLSGTGVYNEQFF
-	-	TRBV29-1	TRBJ2-5	TGCAGCGTTGATACGGTCGATGGCGCTGGGGAGACCCAGTACTTC	CSVDTVDGAGETQYF
-	-	TRBV7-2	TRBJ1-1	TGTGCCAGCAGCTACAGGGCCCTGAACACTGAAGCTTTCTTT	CASSYRALNTEAFF
few	-	TRBV5-1	TRBJ2-1	TGCGCCAGCAGCTCCGACCCAGGGTTAGGGGGCAATGAGCAGTTCTTC	CASSSDPGLGGNEQFF
-	TRBD1	TRBV5-1	TRBJ2-5	TGCGCCAGCAGCTTTGAGGGACAGGGACGGGAGACCCAGTACTTC	CASSFEGQGRETQYF
once	-	TRBV7-3	TRBJ2-7	TGTGCCAGCAGCTTAATACCGACCTACGAGCAGTACTTC	CASSLIPTYEQYF
few	TRBD2	TRBV2	TRBJ2-5	TGTGCCAGCAGCCTTTTTAGCGGGACCGGGGAGACCCAGTACTTC	CASSLFSGTGETQYF
few	-	TRBV20-1	TRBJ2-3	TGCAGTGCTAGAGACCGGGAGTCAGATACGCAGTATTTT	CSARDRESDTQYF
many	-	TRBV7-2	TRBJ2-1	TGTGCCAGCAGCTTATCTAACAATGAGCAGTTCTTC	CASSLSNNEQFF
once	-	TRBV28	TRBJ2-1	TGTGCCAGCAGTTTCGTAGCAGAGGGAAATGAGCAGTTCTTC	CASSFVAEGNEQFF
-	-	TRBV2	TRBJ2-7	TGTGCCAGCAGTCGAGGGACCTCCAGCGAGCAGTACTTC	CASSRGTSSEQYF
few	-	TRBV6-2/TRBV6-3	TRBJ1-1	TGTGCCAGCAGACCCCTCCGGGGGGTGAACACTGAAGCTTTCTTT	CASRPLRGVNTEAFF
-	-	TRBV4-3	TRBJ2-2	TGCGCCAGCAGCCACGGGACTGGGGCCGGGGAGCTGTTTTTT	CASSHGTGAGELFF
-	TRBD1	TRBV7-2	TRBJ2-7	TGTGCCAGCAGCTTTCAATTGGGGACAGGGCTCGGCGAGCAGTACTTC	CASSFQLGTGLGEQYF